The rows below give T cell receptor beta chains drawn from one sample of a study of T cells after yellow fever vaccination. TCRdb analysed the 5' RACE reads with MiXCR anew, one entry per CDR3 protein. The sample yields under 550,000 distinct CDR3 sequences, about a fifth seen once. Source: PBMCs, taken approximately 22 days after the first yellow fever vaccination. The receptors were gathered from a man aged 18 to 30 who received the YFV17D yellow fever vaccine. CDR3s include the opening cysteine and the closing phenylalanine or tryptophan. Each record gives: D gene, V gene, clone size, J gene, CDR3 DNA, CDR3 protein. The D gene is left open where the match is weak. Only part of the rows carry a size: once, few, many, or a class if the clone is expanded.

D gene: -
V gene: TRBV4-3
clone size: -
J gene: TRBJ2-3
CDR3 DNA: TGCGCCAGCAGCCAATTCGCGGGGACCACAGATACGCAGTATTTT
CDR3 protein: CASSQFAGTTDTQYF

D gene: -
V gene: TRBV6-2/TRBV6-3
clone size: -
J gene: TRBJ2-7
CDR3 DNA: TGTGCCAGCAGTTACTCGGTCTGGACTGATGACTACGAGCAGTACTTC
CDR3 protein: CASSYSVWTDDYEQYF

D gene: -
V gene: TRBV5-1
clone size: many
J gene: TRBJ2-5
CDR3 DNA: TGCGCCAGCAGCCCACAAGGCGGGACAGAAGAGACCCAGTACTTC
CDR3 protein: CASSPQGGTEETQYF

D gene: TRBD1
V gene: TRBV10-2
clone size: -
J gene: TRBJ2-5
CDR3 DNA: TGCGCCAGCTGCAGGGGGTTATCTGAGACCCAGTACTTC
CDR3 protein: CASCRGLSETQYF

D gene: -
V gene: TRBV7-2
clone size: few
J gene: TRBJ2-3
CDR3 DNA: TGTGCCAGCAGCTTAGACCCCGATACGCAGTATTTT
CDR3 protein: CASSLDPDTQYF

D gene: -
V gene: TRBV27
clone size: -
J gene: TRBJ1-6
CDR3 DNA: TGTGCCAGCAGCCCCCGCCCCACGGGTTATAATTCACCCCTCCACTTT
CDR3 protein: CASSPRPTGYNSPLHF

D gene: -
V gene: TRBV5-1
clone size: -
J gene: TRBJ1-6
CDR3 DNA: TGCGCCAGCAGCTTGGGTCAGGGGTTGAATTCACCCCTCCACTTT
CDR3 protein: CASSLGQGLNSPLHF

D gene: TRBD1
V gene: TRBV12-3/TRBV12-4
clone size: many
J gene: TRBJ1-6
CDR3 DNA: TGTGCCAGCAGTCCACGGACAGGGGGTAATTCACCCCTCCACTTT
CDR3 protein: CASSPRTGGNSPLHF

D gene: TRBD2
V gene: TRBV10-3
clone size: -
J gene: TRBJ2-1
CDR3 DNA: TGTGCCATCAGTGAGGAGCCCTTGACTAGCAGTGAGCAGTTCTTC
CDR3 protein: CAISEEPLTSSEQFF

D gene: -
V gene: TRBV18
clone size: -
J gene: TRBJ2-3
CDR3 DNA: TGTGCCAGCTCACTGTCGGTGGCGGATACGCAGTATTTT
CDR3 protein: CASSLSVADTQYF

D gene: TRBD1
V gene: TRBV4-2
clone size: few
J gene: TRBJ1-4
CDR3 DNA: TGTGCCAGCAGCCAAGCACAGGGGACTGAAAAACTGTTTTTT
CDR3 protein: CASSQAQGTEKLFF

D gene: -
V gene: TRBV7-2
clone size: few
J gene: TRBJ1-5
CDR3 DNA: TGTGCCAGCAGCTTATTAGGGGAGAACCAGCCCCAGCATTTT
CDR3 protein: CASSLLGENQPQHF

D gene: TRBD1
V gene: TRBV6-1
clone size: -
J gene: TRBJ1-2
CDR3 DNA: TGTGCCAGCAGTGCTTGGAGGGGGCAGGGGACTGATGGCTACACCTTC
CDR3 protein: CASSAWRGQGTDGYTF

D gene: -
V gene: TRBV9
clone size: -
J gene: TRBJ1-6
CDR3 DNA: TGTGCCACGTGGACAGTGGGAAATTCACCCCTCCACTTT
CDR3 protein: CATWTVGNSPLHF

D gene: TRBD2
V gene: TRBV4-1
clone size: -
J gene: TRBJ2-5
CDR3 DNA: TGCGCCAGCAGCCAAGAAGCGGGCCGACTAGCGGGGGGGCGGCAAGAGACCCAGTACTTC
CDR3 protein: CASSQEAGRLAGGRQETQYF

D gene: -
V gene: TRBV5-8
clone size: few
J gene: TRBJ1-5
CDR3 DNA: TGTGCCAGCAACACTCAGAATCAGCCCCAGCATTTT
CDR3 protein: CASNTQNQPQHF

D gene: TRBD2
V gene: TRBV5-1
clone size: many
J gene: TRBJ2-7
CDR3 DNA: TGCGCCAGCAGCCTACCTTCTGGCGGGGGGGCCTACGAGCAGTACTTC
CDR3 protein: CASSLPSGGGAYEQYF